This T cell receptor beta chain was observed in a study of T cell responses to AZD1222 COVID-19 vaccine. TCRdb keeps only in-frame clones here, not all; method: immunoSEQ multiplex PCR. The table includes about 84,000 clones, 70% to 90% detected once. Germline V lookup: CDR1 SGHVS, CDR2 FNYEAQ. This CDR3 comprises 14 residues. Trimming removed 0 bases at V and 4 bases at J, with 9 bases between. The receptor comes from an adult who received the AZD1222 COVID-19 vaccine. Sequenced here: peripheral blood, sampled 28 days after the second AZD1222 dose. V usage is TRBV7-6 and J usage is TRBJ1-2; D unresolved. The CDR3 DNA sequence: TGTGCCAGCAGCTTAGCCCCAGATCGCTATGGCTACACCTTC. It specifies CASSLAPDRYGYTF.